What follows is one TCR beta chain and its context. The sample originates from a study of blood T cell repertoires in COVID-19. The overall study: Sources were T cells, B-cell-depleted T cells, or PBMCs; the material itself was cDNA or gDNA.

Sequencing used immunoSEQ multiplex PCR; TCRdb keeps in-frame clones, though not all of them. Of some 140,000 clones in the sample, 80% to 85% are singletons; the top ten hold 5% to 7%. Self-reported history from a screening survey and questionnaire set each donor's cohort. Germline lookup yields CDR1 SGHTA and CDR2 FQGNSA. V shed 5 bases and J 9 bases; nucleotides not matched to a gene: 15. The CDR3 covers 16 residues. The sequenced sample consisted of PBMCs or T cells enriched from blood (not recorded which). This receptor was taken from a middle-aged man with acute COVID-19. The rearrangement joins TRBV7-2 to TRBJ2-1, with 8 nucleotides matching TRBD2. The CDR3 bases are TGTGCCAGCAGCCCGGCCCCCGGGAGGGCCCATGGTGAGCAGTTCTTC. Its protein product is CASSPAPGRAHGEQFF.